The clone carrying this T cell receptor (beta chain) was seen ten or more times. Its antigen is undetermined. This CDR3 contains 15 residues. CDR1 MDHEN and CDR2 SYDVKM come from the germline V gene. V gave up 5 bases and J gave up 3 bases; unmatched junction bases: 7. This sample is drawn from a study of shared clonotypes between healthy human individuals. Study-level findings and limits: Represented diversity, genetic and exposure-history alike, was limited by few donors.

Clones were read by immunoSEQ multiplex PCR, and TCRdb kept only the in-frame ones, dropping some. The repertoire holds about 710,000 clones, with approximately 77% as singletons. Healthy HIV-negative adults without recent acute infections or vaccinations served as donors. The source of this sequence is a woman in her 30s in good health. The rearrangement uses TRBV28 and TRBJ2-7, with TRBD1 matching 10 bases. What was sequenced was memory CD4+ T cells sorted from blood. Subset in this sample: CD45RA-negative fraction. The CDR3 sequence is CASSPFGTGVYEQYF. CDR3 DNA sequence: TGTGCCAGCAGTCCCTTTGGGACAGGGGTCTACGAGCAGTACTTC.